This T cell receptor beta chain was observed in a study of T cell responses to AZD1222 COVID-19 vaccine. Method: immunoSEQ multiplex PCR; TCRdb's copy keeps in-frame clones and lacks some. Of some 120,000 clones in the sample, roughly 89% are singletons; the top ten hold approximately 30%. Study-level results: Repertoires were sampled only after the peak T cell response. An increase in Spike-specific TCR breadth and depth was observed after two AZD1222 doses. Baseline testing showed seropositivity in only a handful of AZD1222 recipients.

Points on this clone: Antigen unknown.

CDR1 is SGDLS, CDR2 YYNGEE, per germline. The CDR3 loop spans 13 amino acids. Trimming took 4 bases from V and 1 from J, leaving 8 bases between them. The sequence was collected from an adult in good health. The material was peripheral blood, obtained on day 0 of AZD1222 vaccination. The V and J genes are TRBV9 and TRBJ1-1; D is uncertain. The CDR3 sequence: CASSPRPNTEAFF. CDR3 DNA sequence: TGTGCCAGCAGCCCTAGACCGAACACTGAAGCTTTCTTT.